Listed below are T cell receptor beta chains from one sample, sequenced in a study of blood T cell repertoires in COVID-19. Clones were sequenced by immunoSEQ multiplex PCR, and TCRdb holds only the in-frame ones, with some missing. The data contain about 200,000 clones, around four fifths of them singletons. Material: peripheral blood. All receptors derive from a woman at least 80 years old with COVID-19, enrolled during active disease. The CDR3 runs from the conserved cysteine through the conserved F or W. A D gene is named only where the DNA matches it firmly. Clone size is stated in some rows and not others, as once, few, many or a class when expanded.

CDR3 length,clone size,D gene,V gene,J gene,CDR3 DNA,CDR3 protein
13,NA,NA,TRBV9,TRBJ1-5,TGTGCCAGCAGCGTAGGGGAGGAGTGGCCCCAGCATTTT,CASSVGEEWPQHF
16,NA,NA,TRBV14,TRBJ1-6,TGTGCCAGCAGCCAAGGAGGGCCGGCCTATAATTCACCCCTCCACTTT,CASSQGGPAYNSPLHF
15,few,TRBD2,TRBV5-4,TRBJ2-5,TGTGCCAGCAGCGATGGGACTAGACTAGAAGAGACCCAGTACTTC,CASSDGTRLEETQYF
17,NA,TRBD1,TRBV30,TRBJ1-1,TGTGCCTGGAGGGCAGGGGGCTTAACCTCCATGAACACTGAAGCTTTCTTT,CAWRAGGLTSMNTEAFF
16,NA,TRBD2,TRBV5-1,TRBJ2-2,TGCGCCAGCAGCCCCGGACTAGCGGGAGGTTTTGGGGAGCTGTTTTTT,CASSPGLAGGFGELFF
13,NA,TRBD1,TRBV2,TRBJ2-7,TGTGCCAGCAAGGGGGCGGAGGAACCCGAGCAGTACTTC,CASKGAEEPEQYF
15,NA,TRBD2,TRBV6-2/TRBV6-3,TRBJ2-1,TGTGCCAGCAGTTATACTAGCGGGAGGATAGGTGAGCAGTTCTTC,CASSYTSGRIGEQFF
12,NA,NA,TRBV9,TRBJ2-3,TGTGCCAGCAGCCCTCATGAGGATACGCAGTATTTT,CASSPHEDTQYF
14,NA,NA,TRBV25-1,TRBJ2-1,TGTGCCAGCAGTGAAGCGGTCTTCTACAATGAGCAGTTCTTC,CASSEAVFYNEQFF
15,NA,TRBD1,TRBV18,TRBJ2-1,TGTGCCAGCTCACCACCGGGACAGAGGGACAATGAGCAGTTCTTC,CASSPPGQRDNEQFF
11,NA,TRBD1,TRBV20-1,TRBJ1-2,TGCAGTGCTAGGCAGGGGGTGGGCTACACCTTC,CSARQGVGYTF
15,NA,NA,TRBV19,TRBJ2-4,TGTGCCAGTAGAAGGACTCTCTTAGCCAAAAACATTCAGTACTTC,CASRRTLLAKNIQYF
15,NA,NA,TRBV5-1,TRBJ2-5,TGCGCCAGCACCCTACTAGCTAGCCCCGAAGAGACCCAGTACTTC,CASTLLASPEETQYF
11,NA,NA,TRBV5-6,TRBJ2-7,TGTGCCAGCAGCTTGGATCGCGAGCAGTACTTC,CASSLDREQYF
15,NA,TRBD1,TRBV6-1,TRBJ1-1,TGTGCCAGCAGTGAATTTATGACAGGGGGCACTGAAGCTTTCTTT,CASSEFMTGGTEAFF
16,NA,TRBD2,TRBV5-4,TRBJ2-3,TGTGCCAGCAGCTTGGAGGCTAGCGGGAGTTCAGATACGCAGTATTTT,CASSLEASGSSDTQYF
14,once,NA,TRBV28,TRBJ2-5,TGTGCCAGCAGTTTACTCGAGCCGCAAGAGACCCAGTACTTC,CASSLLEPQETQYF
16,NA,TRBD2,TRBV24-1,TRBJ2-7,TGTGCCACCAGTGATCCGACTAGCGGGAGGTTCTACGAGCAGTACTTC,CATSDPTSGRFYEQYF
14,NA,NA,TRBV7-2,TRBJ1-2,TGTGCCAGCAGCTTAGAGCGGGGGTTTCGTGGCTACACCTTC,CASSLERGFRGYTF
15,NA,TRBD1,TRBV20-1,TRBJ2-7,TGCAGTGCTAGTCCGGTGGGGACAGGGGGAGACGAGCAGTACTTC,CSASPVGTGGDEQYF
15,NA,TRBD1,TRBV19,TRBJ2-1,TGTGCCAGTAGTACGGGACAGGGAAGGATCAATGAGCAGTTCTTC,CASSTGQGRINEQFF
15,once,TRBD2,TRBV3-1/TRBV3-2,TRBJ2-7,TGTGCCAGCAGCCAAGCGGCGGGGGGATCCTACGAGCAGTACTTC,CASSQAAGGSYEQYF
15,NA,TRBD2,TRBV14,TRBJ2-1,TGTGCCAGCAGCCAAGACTACTGGGGGAGGGATGAGCAGTTCTTC,CASSQDYWGRDEQFF
15,NA,TRBD2,TRBV6-5,TRBJ2-2,TGTGCCAGCAGGACTAGCGGGAGTGGGTCCGGGGAGCTGTTTTTT,CASRTSGSGSGELFF
13,NA,TRBD1,TRBV2,TRBJ2-6,TGTGCCATCGACAGGGCTGGGGCCAACGTCCTGACTTTC,CAIDRAGANVLTF
14,NA,NA,TRBV6-5,TRBJ1-6,TGTGCCAGCAGTCCTCCGGTGCGGGGGGAAACCCTCCACTTT,CASSPPVRGETLHF
13,NA,NA,TRBV6-5,TRBJ1-1,TGTGCCAGCAGTACCAACAGAGACACTGAAGCTTTCTTT,CASSTNRDTEAFF
13,NA,NA,TRBV3-1/TRBV3-2,TRBJ2-5,TGTGCCAGCAGCCGCAGGGGAGAAGAGACCCAGTACTTC,CASSRRGEETQYF
14,NA,NA,TRBV7-2,TRBJ1-4,TGTGCCAGCAGCTTGGGGGGTAGTAATGAAAAACTGTTTTTT,CASSLGGSNEKLFF
11,NA,TRBD2,TRBV5-4,TRBJ2-3,TGTGCCAGCAGCGGGGGGGGTACGCAGTATTTT,CASSGGGTQYF
16,NA,TRBD1,TRBV19,TRBJ1-5,TGTGCCAGTAGTCCTGGACAGGGTTTGAGCAATCAGCCCCAGCATTTT,CASSPGQGLSNQPQHF
14,once,TRBD2,TRBV5-4,TRBJ2-5,TGTGCCAGCAGTAAGGGACTAGTGGAAGAGACCCAGTACTTC,CASSKGLVEETQYF
19,NA,TRBD2,TRBV5-1,TRBJ2-3,TGCGCCAGCAGCTTACGTCCCGGGACTAGCGGGGGGCCCACAGATACGCAGTATTTT,CASSLRPGTSGGPTDTQYF
16,NA,TRBD2,TRBV11-2,TRBJ2-2,TGTGCCAGCAGCCCCGGACTAGCGGGAGACACCGGGGAGCTGTTTTTT,CASSPGLAGDTGELFF
15,NA,TRBD1,TRBV4-1,TRBJ1-5,TGCGCCAGCAGGAGGGGGCGGGGAAGCAATCAGCCCCAGCATTTT,CASRRGRGSNQPQHF
13,NA,NA,TRBV6-6,TRBJ2-7,TGTGCCAGCAGTCAAGACAGCCCCTGGGAGCAGTACTTC,CASSQDSPWEQYF
13,NA,NA,TRBV3-1/TRBV3-2,TRBJ2-3,TGTGCCAGCAGCCAGATGCAGGTGAATACGCAGTATTTT,CASSQMQVNTQYF
14,NA,TRBD2,TRBV3-1/TRBV3-2,TRBJ2-1,TGTGCCAGCAGCCAAGGACTAGCGGTGAATGAGCAGTTCTTC,CASSQGLAVNEQFF
13,NA,NA,TRBV6-5,TRBJ1-1,TGTGCCAGCAGTTACTCGAGGGACTTTGAAGCTTTCTTT,CASSYSRDFEAFF
14,NA,NA,TRBV10-3,TRBJ1-3,TGTGCCATCAGTTATCAGGGCACTGGAAACACCATATATTTT,CAISYQGTGNTIYF
15,NA,TRBD1,TRBV5-1,TRBJ2-2,TGCGCCAGCAGCATCGGACAGGGGAACACCGGGGAGCTGTTTTTT,CASSIGQGNTGELFF